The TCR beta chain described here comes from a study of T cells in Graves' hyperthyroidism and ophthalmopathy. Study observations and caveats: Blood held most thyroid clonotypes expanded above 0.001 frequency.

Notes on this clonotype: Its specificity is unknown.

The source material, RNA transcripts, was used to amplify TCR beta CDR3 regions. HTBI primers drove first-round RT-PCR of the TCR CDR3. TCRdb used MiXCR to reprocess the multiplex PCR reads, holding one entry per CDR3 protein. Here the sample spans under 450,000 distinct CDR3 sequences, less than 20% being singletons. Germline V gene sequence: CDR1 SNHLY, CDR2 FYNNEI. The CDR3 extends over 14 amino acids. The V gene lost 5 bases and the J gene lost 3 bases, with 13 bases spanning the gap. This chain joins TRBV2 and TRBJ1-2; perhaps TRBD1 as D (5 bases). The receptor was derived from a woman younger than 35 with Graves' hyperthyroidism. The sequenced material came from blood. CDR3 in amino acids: CASSSGTVDYGYTF. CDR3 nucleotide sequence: TGTGCCAGCAGTTCCGGGACCGTAGACTATGGCTACACCTTC. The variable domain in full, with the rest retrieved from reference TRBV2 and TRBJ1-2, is EPEVTQTPSHQVTQMGQEVILRCVPISNHLYFYWYRQILGQKVEFLVSFYNNEISEKSEIFDDQFSVERPDGSNFTLKIRSTKLEDSAMYFCASSSGTVDYGYTFGSGTRLTVV.